The source of this TCR beta chain is a study of shared clonotypes between healthy human individuals. In the study overall: Donors consisted of a couple of women and a few men between 18 and 49.

Losses at the gene ends were 5 bases for V and 7 bases for J; bases not matched to a gene: 16. The CDR3 totals 16 residues. Germline V gives CDR1 LNHDA, CDR2 SQIVND (reference sequence). A deep-level run was used for the assay. Once extracted for a subset, genomic DNA was divided evenly among several immunoSEQ plates. TCRdb keeps only in-frame clones here, not all; method: immunoSEQ multiplex PCR. Among about half a million clones listed, around 73% were seen once. This receptor was identified in a woman aged 40 to 49 in good health. Some clones in this sample may be carry-over from other donors' samples. V gene TRBV19 combines with J gene TRBJ2-7, with 8 bases that match TRBD2. The specimen was PBMCs. CDR3: CASSPEVAGIPLEQYF. The CDR3 DNA sequence: TGTGCCAGTAGTCCTGAAGTAGCGGGAATACCTTTGGAGCAGTACTTC. The full variable domain, its missing parts supplied by reference TRBV19 and TRBJ2-7, is DGGITQSPKYLFRKEGQNVTLSCEQNLNHDAMYWYRQDPGQGLRLIYYSQIVNDFQKGDIAEGYSVSREKKESFPLTVTSAQKNPTAFYLCASSPEVAGIPLEQYFGPGTRLTVT.